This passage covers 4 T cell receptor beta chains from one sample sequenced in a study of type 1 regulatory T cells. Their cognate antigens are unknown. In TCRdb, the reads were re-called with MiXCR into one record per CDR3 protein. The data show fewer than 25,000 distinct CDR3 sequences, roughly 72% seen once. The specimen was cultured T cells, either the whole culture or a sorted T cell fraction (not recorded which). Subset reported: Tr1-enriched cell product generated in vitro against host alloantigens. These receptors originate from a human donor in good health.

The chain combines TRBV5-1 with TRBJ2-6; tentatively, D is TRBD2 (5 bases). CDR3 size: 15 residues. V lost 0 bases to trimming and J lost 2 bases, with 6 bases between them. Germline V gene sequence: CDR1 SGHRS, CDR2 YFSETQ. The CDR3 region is CASSLGGAGANVLTF. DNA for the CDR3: TGCGCCAGCAGCTTGGGGGGAGCTGGGGCCAACGTCCTGACTTTC. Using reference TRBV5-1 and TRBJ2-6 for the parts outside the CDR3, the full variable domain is KAGVTQTPRYLIKTRGQQVTLSCSPISGHRSVSWYQQTPGQGLQFLFEYFSETQRNKGNFPGRFSGRQFSNSRSEMNVSTLELGDSALYLCASSLGGAGANVLTFGAGSRLTVL.

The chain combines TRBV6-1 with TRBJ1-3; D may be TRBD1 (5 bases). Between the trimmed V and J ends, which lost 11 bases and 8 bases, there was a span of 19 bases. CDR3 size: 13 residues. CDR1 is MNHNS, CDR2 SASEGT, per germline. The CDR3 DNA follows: TGTGCCGTTTCCCGGGACGTCAGGGACACCATATATTTT. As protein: CAVSRDVRDTIYF.

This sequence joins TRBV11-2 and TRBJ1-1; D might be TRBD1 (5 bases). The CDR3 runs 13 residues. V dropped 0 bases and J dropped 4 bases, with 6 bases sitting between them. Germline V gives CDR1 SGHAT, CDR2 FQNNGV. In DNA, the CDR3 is TGTGCCAGCAGCTTAGAGGGGCCCACTGAAGCTTTCTTT. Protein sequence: CASSLEGPTEAFF.

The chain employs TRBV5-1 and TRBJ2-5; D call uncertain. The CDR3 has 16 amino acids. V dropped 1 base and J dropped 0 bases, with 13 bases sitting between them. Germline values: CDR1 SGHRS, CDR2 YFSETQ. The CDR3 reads CASSLSGEPNQETQYF. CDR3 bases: TGCGCCAGCAGCTTGTCGGGTGAGCCGAACCAAGAGACCCAGTACTTC.